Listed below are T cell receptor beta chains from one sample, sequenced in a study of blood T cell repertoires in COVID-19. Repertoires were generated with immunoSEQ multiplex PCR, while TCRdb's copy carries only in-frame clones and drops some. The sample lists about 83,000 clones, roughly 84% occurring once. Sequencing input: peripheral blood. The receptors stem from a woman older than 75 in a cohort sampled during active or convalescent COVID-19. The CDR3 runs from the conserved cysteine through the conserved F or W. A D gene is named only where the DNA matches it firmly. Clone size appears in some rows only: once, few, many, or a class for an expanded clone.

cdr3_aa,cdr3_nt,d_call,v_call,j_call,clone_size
CAWSPRTPNTEAFF,TGTGCCTGGAGTCCTAGGACACCCAACACTGAAGCTTTCTTT,.,TRBV30,TRBJ1-1,few
CASSQDGLAGQETQYF,TGCGCCAGCAGCCAAGATGGCCTAGCGGGACAAGAGACCCAGTACTTC,TRBD2,TRBV4-1,TRBJ2-5,.
CASSLASGGVSGTQYF,TGTGCCAGCAGCTTAGCGAGCGGGGGGGTGTCGGGTACGCAGTATTTT,TRBD2,TRBV11-1,TRBJ2-3,.
CASSQAPTSSQETQYF,TGCGCCAGCAGCCAAGCCCCGACTAGCAGCCAAGAGACCCAGTACTTC,TRBD2,TRBV4-1,TRBJ2-5,.
CACYRGRPGQNTEAFF,TGTGCCTGCTACAGGGGGCGACCCGGACAGAACACTGAAGCTTTCTTT,TRBD1,TRBV30,TRBJ1-1,.
CAWSTTGLIPEQFF,TGTGCCTGGAGTACTACCGGACTAATACCCGAGCAGTTCTTC,.,TRBV30,TRBJ2-1,.
CATSGTGTGYTF,TGTGCCACCAGTGGGACAGGGACGGGCTACACCTTC,TRBD1,TRBV24-1,TRBJ1-2,.
CASSYTSGGYNSPLHF,TGTGCCAGCAGCTACACATCGGGTGGCTATAATTCACCCCTCCACTTT,.,TRBV3-1/TRBV3-2,TRBJ1-6,.
CASSSPGGAGTEAFF,TGTGCCAGCAGCTCCCCGGGGGGGGCGGGTACTGAAGCTTTCTTT,.,TRBV5-5,TRBJ1-1,once
CASSLLGTDNEQFF,TGTGCCAGCAGCTTACTCGGGACAGACAATGAGCAGTTCTTC,TRBD1,TRBV7-3,TRBJ2-1,.
CASSSEREFVTDTQYF,TGTGCCAGCAGCTCAGAGCGGGAGTTTGTGACAGATACGCAGTATTTT,TRBD2,TRBV7-8,TRBJ2-3,.
CAISRDSYYEQYF,TGTGCCATCAGCCGGGACTCGTACTACGAGCAGTACTTC,.,TRBV10-3,TRBJ2-7,.
CATSMGGTGELFF,TGTGCCACGTCTATGGGGGGCACCGGGGAGCTGTTTTTT,.,TRBV19,TRBJ2-2,.
CASSIRGSGRIGGYTF,TGTGCCAGCAGTATAAGGGGCAGTGGGAGGATCGGTGGCTACACCTTC,.,TRBV28,TRBJ1-2,.
CASRAGPGTGDNEQFF,TGTGCCAGCCGAGCGGGGCCCGGGACAGGCGACAATGAGCAGTTCTTC,.,TRBV6-4,TRBJ2-1,.
CSASGDSKQYF,TGCAGTGCTAGCGGGGACTCCAAGCAGTACTTC,.,TRBV20-1,TRBJ2-7,.
CASSVELARYNEQFF,TGTGCCAGCAGCGTAGAACTAGCGCGGTACAATGAGCAGTTCTTC,TRBD2,TRBV9,TRBJ2-1,.
CASLKSSGTDTQYF,TGTGCCAGCCTAAAGTCGTCGGGGACAGATACGCAGTATTTT,.,TRBV11-2,TRBJ2-3,.
CATSRDSQGSYEQYF,TGTGCCACCAGCAGAGATTCCCAGGGCTCCTACGAGCAGTACTTC,.,TRBV15,TRBJ2-7,.
CASSISGLAKNIQYF,TGTGCCAGTAGTATATCAGGGTTGGCCAAAAACATTCAGTACTTC,.,TRBV19,TRBJ2-4,.
CASSRNAGLAGRSSYNEQFF,TGTGCCAGCAGCCGAAACGCTGGACTAGCGGGTCGTAGCTCCTACAATGAGCAGTTCTTC,TRBD2,TRBV4-2,TRBJ2-1,.
CASRPGIDNSPLHF,TGTGCAAGTCGCCCCGGGATAGATAATTCACCCCTCCACTTT,.,TRBV12-2,TRBJ1-6,.
CAISGSQGSYGYTF,TGTGCCATCAGTGGGTCACAGGGCAGCTATGGCTACACCTTC,.,TRBV10-3,TRBJ1-2,few
CASSLGPGQGHSYEQYF,TGCGCCAGCAGCTTGGGCCCCGGACAGGGGCATTCCTACGAGCAGTACTTC,TRBD1,TRBV5-1,TRBJ2-7,.
CASSYPQGAVTGELFF,TGTGCCAGCAGTTACCCACAGGGGGCAGTGACCGGGGAGCTGTTTTTT,TRBD1,TRBV6-5,TRBJ2-2,.
CASSLAGTGDSPLHF,TGTGCCAGCAGCTTAGCCGGGACAGGGGATTCACCCCTCCACTTT,TRBD1,TRBV11-3,TRBJ1-6,.
CASSLGSDYEQYF,TGTGCCAGCAGCTTAGGATCAGACTACGAGCAGTACTTC,.,TRBV11-3,TRBJ2-7,.
CASSGTGEFTEAFF,TGTGCCAGCAGCGGGACAGGAGAATTCACTGAAGCTTTCTTT,TRBD1,TRBV5-6,TRBJ1-1,.
CASSTGMNTEAFF,TGTGCCAGCTCCACAGGGATGAACACTGAAGCTTTCTTT,.,TRBV7-9,TRBJ1-1,.
CATIGTSTGELFF,TGTGCCACCATAGGGACTAGCACCGGGGAGCTGTTTTTT,TRBD2,TRBV6-5,TRBJ2-2,.
CASSFLGVNEQFF,TGTGCCAGCAGTTTCTTAGGGGTGAATGAGCAGTTCTTC,.,TRBV27,TRBJ2-1,.
CASSQRTSANTGELFF,TGTGCCAGCAGCCAAAGGACTAGTGCGAACACCGGGGAGCTGTTTTTT,TRBD2,TRBV3-1/TRBV3-2,TRBJ2-2,.
CASSWTFAGDGETQYF,TGTGCCAGTAGTTGGACCTTCGCGGGAGATGGGGAGACCCAGTACTTC,TRBD2,TRBV19,TRBJ2-5,.
CASSLIVSEAFF,TGTGCCAGCAGTTTGATCGTCAGTGAAGCTTTCTTT,.,TRBV28,TRBJ1-1,.
CASSLAGALGGNYGYTF,TGTGCCAGCAGCTTGGCCGGGGCCCTAGGAGGGAACTATGGCTACACCTTC,.,TRBV5-6,TRBJ1-2,.
CASRESGREEQPQHF,TGTGCCAGCAGGGAATCCGGGAGAGAGGAGCAGCCCCAGCATTTT,.,TRBV11-2,TRBJ1-5,.
CASSPGLAGGLNEQFF,TGTGCCAGCTCACCGGGACTAGCGGGAGGTCTAAATGAGCAGTTCTTC,TRBD2,TRBV18,TRBJ2-1,.
CASSMGQKFGNTIYF,TGTGCCAGTAGTATGGGCCAGAAATTCGGAAACACCATATATTTT,.,TRBV19,TRBJ1-3,once
CASSAWDRGNTIYF,TGTGCCAGCAGCGCCTGGGACAGGGGAAACACCATATATTTT,TRBD1,TRBV9,TRBJ1-3,.
CSVGTSVPDTQYF,TGCAGCGTTGGGACTAGTGTACCAGATACGCAGTATTTT,TRBD2,TRBV29-1,TRBJ2-3,once
CASSTTGNTEAFF,TGTGCCAGTAGTACGACAGGGAACACTGAAGCTTTCTTT,.,TRBV19,TRBJ1-1,.
CASSLTGAGNTIYF,TGTGCCAGCAGCTTGACGGGGGCTGGAAACACCATATATTTT,.,TRBV5-6,TRBJ1-3,.
CATSDTQGPARSVLTF,TGTGCCACCAGTGATACCCAGGGCCCCGCTAGGTCCGTCCTGACTTTC,.,TRBV24-1,TRBJ2-6,.
CASSYSGTSGYNEQFF,TGTGCCAGCAGTTACTCGGGGACTAGCGGCTACAATGAGCAGTTCTTC,TRBD2,TRBV6-5,TRBJ2-1,.
CASRAGQTETQYF,TGTGCCAGCAGAGCCGGACAGACAGAGACCCAGTACTTC,.,TRBV2,TRBJ2-5,.
CASESDPGTQYF,TGTGCTAGTGAAAGTGATCCGGGGACCCAGTACTTC,.,TRBV12-5,TRBJ2-5,.
CAISHQGISGNTIYF,TGTGCCATCAGCCACCAGGGCATCTCTGGAAACACCATATATTTT,.,TRBV10-3,TRBJ1-3,few
CASLIQGNNEQFF,TGTGCCAGCTTGATCCAGGGGAACAATGAGCAGTTCTTC,.,TRBV6-5,TRBJ2-1,.
CAISEDRLGYGYTF,TGTGCCATCAGTGAGGACAGGCTGGGTTATGGCTACACCTTC,.,TRBV10-3,TRBJ1-2,.
CASSKTGGLRSTQYF,TGTGCTAGCAGCAAAACAGGGGGCCTCCGGTCGACCCAGTACTTC,TRBD1,TRBV7-7,TRBJ2-5,.
CASSEGGASNEKLFF,TGTGCCAGCAGTGAAGGGGGCGCATCTAATGAAAAACTGTTTTTT,.,TRBV2,TRBJ1-4,few
CASSLQGTHSNQPQHF,TGTGCCAGCTCACTACAGGGGACCCATAGCAATCAGCCCCAGCATTTT,TRBD1,TRBV18,TRBJ1-5,once
CASSPGTGANEKLFF,TGTGCCAGCAGCCCGGGGACAGGGGCTAATGAAAAACTGTTTTTT,TRBD1,TRBV5-6,TRBJ1-4,.
CASSPAELNYGYTF,TGTGCCAGCAGCCCGGCGGAGCTTAACTATGGCTACACCTTC,.,TRBV2,TRBJ1-2,.
CASSGPTGYYYYNEQFF,TGTGCCAGCAGTGGGCCAACAGGGTACTACTACTACAATGAGCAGTTCTTC,.,TRBV27,TRBJ2-1,.